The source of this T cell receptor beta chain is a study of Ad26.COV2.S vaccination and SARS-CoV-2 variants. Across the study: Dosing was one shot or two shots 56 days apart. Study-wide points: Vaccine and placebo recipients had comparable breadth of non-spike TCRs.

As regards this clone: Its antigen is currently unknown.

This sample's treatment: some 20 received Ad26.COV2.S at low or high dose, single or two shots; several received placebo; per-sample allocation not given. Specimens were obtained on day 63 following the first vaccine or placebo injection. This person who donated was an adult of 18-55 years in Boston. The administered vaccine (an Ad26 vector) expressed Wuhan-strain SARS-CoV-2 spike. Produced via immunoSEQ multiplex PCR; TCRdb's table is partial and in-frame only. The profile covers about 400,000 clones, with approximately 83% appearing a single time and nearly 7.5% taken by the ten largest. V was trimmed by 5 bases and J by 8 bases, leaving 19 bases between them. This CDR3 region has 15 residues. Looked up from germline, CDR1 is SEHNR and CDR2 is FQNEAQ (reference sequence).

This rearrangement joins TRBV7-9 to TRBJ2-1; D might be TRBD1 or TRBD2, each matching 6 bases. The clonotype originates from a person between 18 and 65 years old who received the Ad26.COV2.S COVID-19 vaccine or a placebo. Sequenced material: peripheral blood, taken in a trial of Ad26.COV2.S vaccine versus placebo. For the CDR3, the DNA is TGTGCCAGCAGCCCTTGGGGGGCGGGAAACGATGAGCAGTTCTTC. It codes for CASSPWGAGNDEQFF.